The clone carrying this TCR beta chain was seen a handful of times. Antigen unknown. The use of a sample-barcoded 5' primer and a J-beta primer mix characterized a second PCR of roughly 6 to 12 cycles. TCRdb passed the 5' RACE reads through MiXCR, listing each CDR3 protein once. The sample shows roughly 680,000 distinct CDR3 sequences, approximately 50% of them seen only once. This CDR3 region has 13 residues. Per the germline V gene, CDR1 is SEHNR and CDR2 is FQNEAQ (reference sequence). V gave up 2 bases and J gave up 4 bases, with 8 bases separating them. The sample originates from a study of blood T cells in healthy people across ages. Findings of the study overall: TCR beta diversity, measured per million T cells, fell in a roughly linear way with age. Diversity estimates drawn from one million T cells were deemed underestimates.

The chain combines TRBV7-9 with TRBJ1-2; D is perhaps TRBD1 (6 bases). The source is a woman in her fifties or sixties in good health. The sequenced sample consisted of blood. In DNA, the CDR3 is TGTGCCAGCAGCTTACCGGACAGCTATGGCTACACCTTC. It is translated as CASSLPDSYGYTF.